This TCR beta chain was captured by sequencing in a study of identical twins. TCRdb re-called the 5' RACE reads with MiXCR, one entry per CDR3 protein. The repertoire has hundreds of thousands of distinct CDR3 sequences, around a sixth of them found once; the top ten carry around 13%. This CDR3 region has 14 residues. Germline CDR1 and CDR2: SEHNR and FQNEAQ (reference sequence). V trimming: 4 bases; J trimming: 10 bases; junction bases outside the gene matches: 10. The data also belong to a second study, concerning T cells expressing NK-cell markers. From that study: An anti-gamma-delta TCR antibody was added in several experiments. It restricted sorting to alpha-beta TCR-expressing T cells. Researchers report these clonotypes also headed the CD3+CD56-NKG2C+ fraction in several donors.

V gene TRBV7-9 combines with J gene TRBJ2-5; 9 bases map to TRBD2. Source material: PBMCs. This clonotype was sampled from a woman aged 18-29 years in good health. The CDR3 sequence: CASSSRGGATIQYF. The CDR3, as DNA: TGTGCCAGCAGCTCTCGCGGGGGGGCGACTATCCAGTACTTC.